The count of the clone carrying this T cell receptor beta chain is one. Its antigen is not known. Germline-derived CDR1 and CDR2 are LNHDA and SQIVND (reference sequence). The CDR3 has 13 amino acids. Deletions cut 1 base from V and 7 bases from J, with 5 bases between. This sample was taken from a study of CD8 T cell repertoires and HIV-1 epitope variants. Study-wide points: Roughly 10 TCR beta clonotypes were antigen-specific, roughly six apparently recognizing autologous or escape variants.

Sequencing used immunoSEQ multiplex PCR; TCRdb keeps in-frame clones, though not all of them. The sample has about 5,600 clones, roughly 65% seen once. Sequencing input: cultured CD8+ T cells derived from PBMCs. This TCR was recovered from a male donor with HIV. This sequence joins TRBV19 and TRBJ1-6; D is uncertain. CDR3 loop: CASSIGSNSPLHF. CDR3 bases: TGTGCCAGTAGTATAGGTTCAAATTCACCCCTCCACTTT.